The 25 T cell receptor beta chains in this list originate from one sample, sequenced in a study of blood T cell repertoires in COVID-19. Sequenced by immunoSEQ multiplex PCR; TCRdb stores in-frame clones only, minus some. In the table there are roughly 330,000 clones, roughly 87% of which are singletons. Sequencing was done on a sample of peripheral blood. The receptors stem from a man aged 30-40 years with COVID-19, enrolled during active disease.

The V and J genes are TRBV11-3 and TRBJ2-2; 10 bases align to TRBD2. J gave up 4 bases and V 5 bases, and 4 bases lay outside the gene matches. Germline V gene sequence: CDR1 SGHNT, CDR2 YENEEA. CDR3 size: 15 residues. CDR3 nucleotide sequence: TGTGCCAGCAGCCCAAGCGGGAGGGCCACCGGGGAGCTGTTTTTT. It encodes CASSPSGRATGELFF.

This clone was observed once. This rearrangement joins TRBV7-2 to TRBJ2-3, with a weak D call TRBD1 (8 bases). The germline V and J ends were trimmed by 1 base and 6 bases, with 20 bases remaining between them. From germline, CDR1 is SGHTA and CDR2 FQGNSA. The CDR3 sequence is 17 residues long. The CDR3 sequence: CASSLVGQGGGRDTQYF. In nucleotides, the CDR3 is TGTGCCAGCAGCTTAGTAGGACAGGGAGGGGGTCGCGATACGCAGTATTTT.

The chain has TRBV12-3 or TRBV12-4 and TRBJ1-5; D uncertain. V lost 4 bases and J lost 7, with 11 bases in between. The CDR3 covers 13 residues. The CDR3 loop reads CASSSRHRQPQHF. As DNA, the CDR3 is TGTGCCAGCAGTTCGAGACACCGCCAGCCCCAGCATTTT.

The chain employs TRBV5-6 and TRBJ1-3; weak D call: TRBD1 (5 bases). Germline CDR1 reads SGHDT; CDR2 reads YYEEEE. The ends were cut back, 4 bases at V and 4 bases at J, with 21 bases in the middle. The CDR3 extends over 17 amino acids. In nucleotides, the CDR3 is TGTGCCAGCAGCCCTCAACGGGACTCTCCAGGCGGAAACACCATATATTTT. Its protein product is CASSPQRDSPGGNTIYF.

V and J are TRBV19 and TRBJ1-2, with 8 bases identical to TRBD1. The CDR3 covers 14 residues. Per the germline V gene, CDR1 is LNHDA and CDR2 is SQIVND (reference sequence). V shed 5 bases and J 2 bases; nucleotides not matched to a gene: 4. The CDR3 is CASSQTGGNYGYTF. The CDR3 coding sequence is TGTGCCAGTAGTCAAACAGGGGGAAACTATGGCTACACCTTC.

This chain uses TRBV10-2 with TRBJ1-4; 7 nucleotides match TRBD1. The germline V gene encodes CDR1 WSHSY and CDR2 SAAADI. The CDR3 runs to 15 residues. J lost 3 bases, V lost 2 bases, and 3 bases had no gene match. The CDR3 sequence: CASSERQGPNEKLFF. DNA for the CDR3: TGCGCCAGCAGTGAGCGACAGGGCCCTAATGAAAAACTGTTTTTT.

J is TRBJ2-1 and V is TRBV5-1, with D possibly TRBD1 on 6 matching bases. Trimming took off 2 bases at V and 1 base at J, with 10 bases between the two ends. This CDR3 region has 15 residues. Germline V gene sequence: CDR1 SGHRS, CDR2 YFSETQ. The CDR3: CASSFTGPSYNEQFF. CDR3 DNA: TGCGCCAGCAGCTTCACAGGGCCTTCCTACAATGAGCAGTTCTTC.

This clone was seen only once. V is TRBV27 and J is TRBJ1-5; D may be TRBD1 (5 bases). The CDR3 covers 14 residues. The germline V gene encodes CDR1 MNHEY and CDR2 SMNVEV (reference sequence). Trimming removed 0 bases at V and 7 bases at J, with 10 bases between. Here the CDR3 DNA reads TGTGCCAGCAGTTTATCTGGGGCTCGGCAGCCCCAGCATTTT. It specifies CASSLSGARQPQHF.

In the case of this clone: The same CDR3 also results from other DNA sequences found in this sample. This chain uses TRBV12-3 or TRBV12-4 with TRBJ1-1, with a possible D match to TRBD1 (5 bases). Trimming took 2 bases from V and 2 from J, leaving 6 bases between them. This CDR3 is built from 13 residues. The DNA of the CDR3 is TGTGCCAGCAGTTTACAGGGAAACACTGAAGCTTTCTTT. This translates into CASSLQGNTEAFF.

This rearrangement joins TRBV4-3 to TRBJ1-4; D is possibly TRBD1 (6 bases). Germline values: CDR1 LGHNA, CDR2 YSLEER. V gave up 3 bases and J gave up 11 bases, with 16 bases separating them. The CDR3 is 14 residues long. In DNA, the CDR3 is TGCGCCAGCAGCCAGGGGGAGAAACAGGGTAAACTGTTTTTT. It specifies CASSQGEKQGKLFF.

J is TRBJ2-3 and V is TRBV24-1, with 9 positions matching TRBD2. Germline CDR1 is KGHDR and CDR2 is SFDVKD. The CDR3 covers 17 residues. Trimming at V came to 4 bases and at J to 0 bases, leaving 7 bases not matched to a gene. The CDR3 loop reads CATSDLRLADSTDTQYF. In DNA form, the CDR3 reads TGTGCCACCAGTGACCTTAGACTAGCGGATAGCACAGATACGCAGTATTTT.

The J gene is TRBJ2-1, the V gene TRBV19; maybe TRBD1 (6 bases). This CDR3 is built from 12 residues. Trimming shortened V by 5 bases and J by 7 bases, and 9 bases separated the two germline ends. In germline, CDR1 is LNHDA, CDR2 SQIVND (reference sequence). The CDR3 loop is CASSPQGNEQFF. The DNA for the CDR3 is TGTGCCAGTAGTCCACAGGGTAATGAGCAGTTCTTC.

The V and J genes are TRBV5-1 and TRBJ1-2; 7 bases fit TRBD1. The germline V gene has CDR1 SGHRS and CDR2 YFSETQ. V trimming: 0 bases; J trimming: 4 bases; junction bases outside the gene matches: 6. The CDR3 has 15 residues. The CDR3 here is CASSLGGGAVYGYTF. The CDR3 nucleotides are TGCGCCAGCAGCTTGGGAGGGGGCGCAGTCTATGGCTACACCTTC.

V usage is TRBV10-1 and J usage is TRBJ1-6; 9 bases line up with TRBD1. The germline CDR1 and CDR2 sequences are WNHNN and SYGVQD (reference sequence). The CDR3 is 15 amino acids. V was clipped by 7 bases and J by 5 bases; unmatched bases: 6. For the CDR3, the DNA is TGCGCCAGCAAGGACAGGGGTCCAGATAATTCACCCCTCCACTTT. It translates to CASKDRGPDNSPLHF.

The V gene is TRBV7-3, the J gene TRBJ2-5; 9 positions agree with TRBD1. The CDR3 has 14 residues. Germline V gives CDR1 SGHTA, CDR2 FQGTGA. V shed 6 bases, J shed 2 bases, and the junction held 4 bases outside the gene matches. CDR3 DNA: TGTGCCAGCAGTTCTGGGACAGGGCAAGAGACCCAGTACTTC. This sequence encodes CASSSGTGQETQYF.

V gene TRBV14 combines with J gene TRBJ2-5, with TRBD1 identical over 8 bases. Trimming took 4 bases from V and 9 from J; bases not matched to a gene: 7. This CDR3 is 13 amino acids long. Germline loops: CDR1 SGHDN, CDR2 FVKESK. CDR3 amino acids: CASSLQGVRSQYF. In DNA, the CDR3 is TGTGCCAGCAGCCTACAGGGGGTTAGGTCCCAGTACTTC. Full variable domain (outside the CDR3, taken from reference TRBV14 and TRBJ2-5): EAGVTQFPSHSVIEKGQTVTLRCDPISGHDNLYWYRRVMGKEIKFLLHFVKESKQDESGMPNNRFLAERTGGTYSTLKVQPAELEDSGVYFCASSLQGVRSQYFGPGTRLLVL.

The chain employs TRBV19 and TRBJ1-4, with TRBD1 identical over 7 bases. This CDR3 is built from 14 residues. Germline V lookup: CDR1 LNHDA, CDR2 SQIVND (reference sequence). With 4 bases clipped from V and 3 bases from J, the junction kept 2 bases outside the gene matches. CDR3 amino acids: CASSTGTANEKLFF. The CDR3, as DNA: TGTGCCAGTAGTACCGGGACAGCTAATGAAAAACTGTTTTTT.

The CDR3 DNA reads as TGTGCCAGCAGCCAAGAGAGGGGGCGATACACCGGGGAGCTGTTTTTT. It encodes CASSQERGRYTGELFF. This sequence joins TRBV3-1 (or the pseudogene TRBV3-2) and TRBJ2-2, with 7 bases identical to TRBD1. Germline V CDR1 and CDR2: LGHDT, YNNKEL (reference sequence). V trimming: 0 bases; J trimming: 3 bases; junction bases outside the gene matches: 4. CDR3 size: 16 residues.

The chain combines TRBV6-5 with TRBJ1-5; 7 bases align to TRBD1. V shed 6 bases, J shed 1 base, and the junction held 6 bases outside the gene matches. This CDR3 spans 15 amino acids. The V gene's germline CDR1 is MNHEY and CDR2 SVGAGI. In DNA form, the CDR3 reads TGTGCCAGCAGAAGAAAGGGGGCAAGCAATCAGCCCCAGCATTTT. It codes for CASRRKGASNQPQHF.

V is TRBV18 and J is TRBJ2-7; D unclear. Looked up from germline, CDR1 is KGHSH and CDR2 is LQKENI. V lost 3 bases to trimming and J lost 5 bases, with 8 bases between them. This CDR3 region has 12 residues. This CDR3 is CASSPYSDEQYF. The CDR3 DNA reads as TGTGCCAGCTCACCCTATTCCGACGAGCAGTACTTC.

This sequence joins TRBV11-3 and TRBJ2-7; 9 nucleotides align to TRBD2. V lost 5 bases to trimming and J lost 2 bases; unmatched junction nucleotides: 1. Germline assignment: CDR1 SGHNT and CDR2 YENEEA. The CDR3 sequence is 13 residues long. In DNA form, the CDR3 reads TGTGCCAGCAGCCGCGGGGGGGCCTACGAGCAGTACTTC. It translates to CASSRGGAYEQYF.

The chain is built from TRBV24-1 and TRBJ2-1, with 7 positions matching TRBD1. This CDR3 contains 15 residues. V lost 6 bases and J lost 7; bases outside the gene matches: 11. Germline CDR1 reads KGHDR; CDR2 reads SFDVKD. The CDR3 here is CATSRRQGVGNEQFF. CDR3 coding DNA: TGTGCCACCAGTCGACGACAGGGTGTCGGGAATGAGCAGTTCTTC.

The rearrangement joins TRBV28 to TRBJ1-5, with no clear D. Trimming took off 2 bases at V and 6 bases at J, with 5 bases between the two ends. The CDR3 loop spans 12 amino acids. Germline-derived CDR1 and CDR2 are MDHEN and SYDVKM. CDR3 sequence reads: CASSLVSQPQHF. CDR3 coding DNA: TGTGCCAGCAGTTTAGTTAGTCAGCCCCAGCATTTT.

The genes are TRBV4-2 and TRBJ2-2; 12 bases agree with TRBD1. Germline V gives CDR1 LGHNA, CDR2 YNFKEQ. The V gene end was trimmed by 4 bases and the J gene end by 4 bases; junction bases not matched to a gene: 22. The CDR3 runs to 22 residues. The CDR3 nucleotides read TGTGCCAGCAGCCGAAACAAACCGGGACAGGGGGCGTCAAGTCTAGGCACCGGGGAGCTGTTTTTT. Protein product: CASSRNKPGQGASSLGTGELFF.

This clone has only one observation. CDR3 in amino acids: CASRRYVTGGETQYF. In DNA, the CDR3 is TGCGCCAGCAGGAGATACGTGACAGGGGGGGAGACCCAGTACTTC. V is TRBV5-1 and J is TRBJ2-5, with TRBD1 matching 9 bases. The J segment lost 5 bases and the V segment lost 5 bases, leaving 10 bases of the junction unmatched. CDR1 SGHRS and CDR2 YFSETQ come from the germline V gene. The length of the CDR3 is 15 residues. The full variable domain, completed using reference TRBV5-1 and TRBJ2-5, is KAGVTQTPRYLIKTRGQQVTLSCSPISGHRSVSWYQQTPGQGLQFLFEYFSETQRNKGNFPGRFSGRQFSNSRSEMNVSTLELGDSALYLCASRRYVTGGETQYFGPGTRLLVL.